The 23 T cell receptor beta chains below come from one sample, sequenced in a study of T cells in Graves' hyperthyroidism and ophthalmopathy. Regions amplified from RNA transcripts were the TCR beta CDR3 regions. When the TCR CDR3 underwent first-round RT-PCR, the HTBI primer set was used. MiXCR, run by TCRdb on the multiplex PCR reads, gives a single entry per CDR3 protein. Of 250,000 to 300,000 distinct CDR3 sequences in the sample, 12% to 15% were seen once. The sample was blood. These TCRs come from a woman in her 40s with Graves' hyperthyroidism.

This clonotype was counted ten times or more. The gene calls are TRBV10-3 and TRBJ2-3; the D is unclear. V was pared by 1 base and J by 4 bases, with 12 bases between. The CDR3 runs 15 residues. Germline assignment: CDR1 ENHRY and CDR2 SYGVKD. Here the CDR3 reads CAISEFDTGSDTQYF. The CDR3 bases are TGTGCCATCAGTGAGTTTGACACGGGCTCAGATACGCAGTATTTT.

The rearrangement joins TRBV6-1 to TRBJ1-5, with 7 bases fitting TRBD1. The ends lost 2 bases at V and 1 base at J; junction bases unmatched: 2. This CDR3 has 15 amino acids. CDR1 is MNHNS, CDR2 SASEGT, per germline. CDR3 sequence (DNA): TGTGCCAGCAGTGAACAGGGGGAAAGCAATCAGCCCCAGCATTTT. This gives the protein CASSEQGESNQPQHF.

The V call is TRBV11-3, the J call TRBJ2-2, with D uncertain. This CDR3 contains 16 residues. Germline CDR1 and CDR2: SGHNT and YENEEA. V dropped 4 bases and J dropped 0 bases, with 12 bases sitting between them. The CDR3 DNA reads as TGTGCCAGCAGCTCCGATGGCGGAGCGAACACCGGGGAGCTGTTTTTT. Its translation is CASSSDGGANTGELFF.

The CDR3 loop reads CASSPKRTPSNYGYTF. CDR3 nucleotides: TGTGCCAGCAGCCCTAAAAGAACTCCGTCAAACTATGGCTACACCTTC. The V gene is TRBV7-9, the J gene TRBJ1-2; D unresolved. V shed 5 bases and J shed 2 bases, with 18 bases lying between them. From germline, CDR1 is SEHNR and CDR2 FQNEAQ (reference sequence). The CDR3 sequence is 16 residues long.

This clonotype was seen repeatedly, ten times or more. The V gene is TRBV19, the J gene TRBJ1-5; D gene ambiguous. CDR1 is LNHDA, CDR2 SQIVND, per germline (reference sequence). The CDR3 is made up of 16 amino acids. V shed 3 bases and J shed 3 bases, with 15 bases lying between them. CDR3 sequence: CASSIRPARSNQPQHF. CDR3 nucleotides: TGTGCCAGTAGTATTCGACCGGCCCGCTCCAATCAGCCCCAGCATTTT. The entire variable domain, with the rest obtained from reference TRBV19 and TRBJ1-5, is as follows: DGGITQSPKYLFRKEGQNVTLSCEQNLNHDAMYWYRQDPGQGLRLIYYSQIVNDFQKGDIAEGYSVSREKKESFPLTVTSAQKNPTAFYLCASSIRPARSNQPQHFGDGTRLSIL.

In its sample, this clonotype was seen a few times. In DNA, the CDR3 is TGTGCCAGCGTCTTTGGAACGATCTACACCTTC. Translating gives CASVFGTIYTF. The chain has TRBV6-2 or TRBV6-3 and TRBJ1-2; D not certain. Looked up from germline, CDR1 is MNHEY and CDR2 is SVGEGT. Trimming removed 8 bases from V and 10 bases from J, with 14 bases in between. The CDR3 has 11 residues.

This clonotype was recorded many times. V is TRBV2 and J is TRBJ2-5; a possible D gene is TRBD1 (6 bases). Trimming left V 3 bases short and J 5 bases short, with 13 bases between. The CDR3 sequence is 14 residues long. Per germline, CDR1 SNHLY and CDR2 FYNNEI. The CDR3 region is CASSDRGSEETQYF. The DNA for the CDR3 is TGTGCCAGCAGTGATAGGGGGAGTGAGGAGACCCAGTACTTC.

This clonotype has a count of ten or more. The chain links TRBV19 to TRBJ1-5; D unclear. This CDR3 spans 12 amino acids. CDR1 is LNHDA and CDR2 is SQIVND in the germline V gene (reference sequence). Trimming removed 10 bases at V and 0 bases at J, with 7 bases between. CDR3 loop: CATNRSNQPQHF. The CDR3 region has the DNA TGTGCCACCAATCGTAGCAATCAGCCCCAGCATTTT.

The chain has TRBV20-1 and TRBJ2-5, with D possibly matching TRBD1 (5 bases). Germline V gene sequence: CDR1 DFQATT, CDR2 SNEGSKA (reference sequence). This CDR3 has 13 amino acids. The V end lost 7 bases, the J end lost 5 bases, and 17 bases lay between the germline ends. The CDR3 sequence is CSVHRPPSETQYF. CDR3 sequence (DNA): TGCAGTGTTCACAGGCCTCCGAGTGAGACCCAGTACTTC.

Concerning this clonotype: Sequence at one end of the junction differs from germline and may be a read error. CDR3 DNA sequence: TGTGCCAGCAGTGTTATGGGGGCGGGGCGGTACAGTGAGCAGTTCTTC. The encoded protein is CASSVMGAGRYSEQFF. This sequence joins TRBV27 and TRBJ2-1; possibly TRBD1 or TRBD2 for D (6 bases each). This CDR3 has 16 residues. Germline CDR1 and CDR2: MNHEY and SMNVEV (reference sequence).

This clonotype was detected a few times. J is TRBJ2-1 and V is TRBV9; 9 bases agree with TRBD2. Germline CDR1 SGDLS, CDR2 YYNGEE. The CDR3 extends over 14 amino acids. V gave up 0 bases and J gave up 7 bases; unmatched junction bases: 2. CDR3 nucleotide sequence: TGTGCCAGCAGCGTAGGCAGCGGGAGGAATGAGCAGTTCTTC. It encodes CASSVGSGRNEQFF.

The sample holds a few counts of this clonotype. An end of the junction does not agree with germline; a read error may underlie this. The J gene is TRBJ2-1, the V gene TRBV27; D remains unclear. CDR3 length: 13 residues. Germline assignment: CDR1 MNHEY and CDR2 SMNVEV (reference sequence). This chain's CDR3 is CASSSQTGRGQCF. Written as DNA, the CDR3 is TGTGCCAGCAGTTCCCAGACCGGGCGTGGGCAGTGCTTC.

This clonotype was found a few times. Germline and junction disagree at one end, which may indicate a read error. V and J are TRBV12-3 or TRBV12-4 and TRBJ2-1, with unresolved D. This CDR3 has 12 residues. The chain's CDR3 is CASRLGSNEQLF. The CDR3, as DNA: TGTGCCAGTCGACTGGGTAGCAATGAGCAGCTCTTC.

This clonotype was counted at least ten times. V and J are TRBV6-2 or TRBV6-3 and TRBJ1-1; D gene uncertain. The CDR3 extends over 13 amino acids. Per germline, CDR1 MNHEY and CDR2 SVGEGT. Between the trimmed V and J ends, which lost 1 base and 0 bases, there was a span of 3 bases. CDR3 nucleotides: TGTGCCAGCAGTTACTTGTTGAACACTGAAGCTTTCTTT. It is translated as CASSYLLNTEAFF.

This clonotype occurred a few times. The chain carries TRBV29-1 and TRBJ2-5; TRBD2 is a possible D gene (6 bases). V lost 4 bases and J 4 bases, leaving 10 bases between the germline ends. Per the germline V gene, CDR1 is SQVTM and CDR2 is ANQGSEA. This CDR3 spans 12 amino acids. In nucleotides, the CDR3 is TGCAGCGTTGGCGGGACGGCAGAGACCCAGTACTTC. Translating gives CSVGGTAETQYF. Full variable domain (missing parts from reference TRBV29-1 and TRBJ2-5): SAVISQKPSRDICQRGTSLTIQCQVDSQVTMMFWYRQQPGQSLTLIATANQGSEATYESGFVIDKFPISRPNLTFSTLTVSNMSPEDSSIYLCSVGGTAETQYFGPGTRLLVL.

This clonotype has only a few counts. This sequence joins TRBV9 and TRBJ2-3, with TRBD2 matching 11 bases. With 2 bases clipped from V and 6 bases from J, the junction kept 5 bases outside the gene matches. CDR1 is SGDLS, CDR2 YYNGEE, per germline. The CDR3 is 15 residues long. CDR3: CASSVGLADDDTQYF. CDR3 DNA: TGTGCCAGCAGCGTGGGACTAGCGGATGATGATACGCAGTATTTT.

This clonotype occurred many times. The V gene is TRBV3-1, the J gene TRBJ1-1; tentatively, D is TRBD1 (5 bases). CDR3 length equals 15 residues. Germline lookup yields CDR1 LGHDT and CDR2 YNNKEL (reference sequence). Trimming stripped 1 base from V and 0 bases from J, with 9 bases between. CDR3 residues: CASSQAGTVNTEAFF. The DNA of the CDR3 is TGTGCCAGCAGCCAAGCGGGGACGGTGAACACTGAAGCTTTCTTT.

CDR3 in amino acids: CASSPAGTGGAGYTF. CDR3 DNA: TGTGCCAGTAGTCCGGCCGGGACAGGGGGCGCGGGCTACACCTTC. This chain connects TRBV19 to TRBJ1-2, with 12 bases identical to TRBD1. Trimming removed 5 bases from V and 8 bases from J; junction bases left unmatched: 9. This CDR3 has 15 amino acids. The germline gives CDR1 LNHDA, CDR2 SQIVND (reference sequence).

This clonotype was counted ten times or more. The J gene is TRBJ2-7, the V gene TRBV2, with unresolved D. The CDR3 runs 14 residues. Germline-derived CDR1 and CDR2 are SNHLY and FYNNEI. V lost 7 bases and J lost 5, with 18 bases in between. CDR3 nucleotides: TGTGCCAGCACCCAAAGGGTCGGTGCGGACGAGCAGTACTTC. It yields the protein CASTQRVGADEQYF.

The CDR3 protein is CSAPDPLGQNIQYF. DNA of the CDR3: TGCAGTGCTCCGGACCCATTAGGTCAAAACATTCAGTACTTC. The chain employs TRBV20-1 and TRBJ2-4; D is unresolved. V was pared by 5 bases and J by 5 bases, with 16 bases between. Germline assignment: CDR1 DFQATT and CDR2 SNEGSKA (reference sequence). The CDR3 sequence is 14 residues long.

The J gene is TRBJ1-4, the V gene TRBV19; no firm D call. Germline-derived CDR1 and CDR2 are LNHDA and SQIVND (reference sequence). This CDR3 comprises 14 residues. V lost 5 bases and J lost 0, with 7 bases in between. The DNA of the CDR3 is TGTGCCAGTAGTCTAGCTTCAACTAATGAAAAACTGTTTTTT. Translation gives CASSLASTNEKLFF.

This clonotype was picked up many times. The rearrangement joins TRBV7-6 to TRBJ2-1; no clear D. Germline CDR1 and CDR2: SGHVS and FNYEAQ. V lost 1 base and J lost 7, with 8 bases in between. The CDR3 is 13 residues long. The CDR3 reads CASSLGLVNEQFF. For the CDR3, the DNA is TGTGCCAGCAGCTTAGGCCTAGTGAATGAGCAGTTCTTC. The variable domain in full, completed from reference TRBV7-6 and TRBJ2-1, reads GAGVSQSPRYKVTKRGQDVALRCDPISGHVSLYWYRQALGQGPEFLTYFNYEAQQDKSGLPNDRFSAERPEGSISTLTIQRTEQRDSAMYRCASSLGLVNEQFFGPGTRLTVL.

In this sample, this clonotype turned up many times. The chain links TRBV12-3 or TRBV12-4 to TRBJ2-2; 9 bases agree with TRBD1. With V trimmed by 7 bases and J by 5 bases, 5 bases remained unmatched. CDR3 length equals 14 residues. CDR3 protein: CASTQTGGTGELFF. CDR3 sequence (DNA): TGTGCCAGCACCCAGACAGGGGGGACCGGGGAGCTGTTTTTT.